This T cell receptor beta chain came from a study of blood T cell repertoires in COVID-19. Profiled with immunoSEQ multiplex PCR; TCRdb holds only in-frame clones, not every one. The sample yields just over 90,000 clones, roughly 88% seen once. Sequencing used peripheral blood. The TCR comes from a human donor with active COVID-19. The donor label of this sample is uncertain.

The CDR3 protein is CASSMTSGGELFF. The CDR3 DNA follows: TGTGCCAGTAGTATGACTAGCGGGGGGGAGCTGTTTTTT. This chain uses TRBV19 with TRBJ2-2; 10 bases agree with TRBD2. CDR1 LNHDA and CDR2 SQIVND come from the germline V gene (reference sequence). V trimming: 3 bases; J trimming: 8 bases; junction bases outside the gene matches: 0. This CDR3 is 13 amino acids long.